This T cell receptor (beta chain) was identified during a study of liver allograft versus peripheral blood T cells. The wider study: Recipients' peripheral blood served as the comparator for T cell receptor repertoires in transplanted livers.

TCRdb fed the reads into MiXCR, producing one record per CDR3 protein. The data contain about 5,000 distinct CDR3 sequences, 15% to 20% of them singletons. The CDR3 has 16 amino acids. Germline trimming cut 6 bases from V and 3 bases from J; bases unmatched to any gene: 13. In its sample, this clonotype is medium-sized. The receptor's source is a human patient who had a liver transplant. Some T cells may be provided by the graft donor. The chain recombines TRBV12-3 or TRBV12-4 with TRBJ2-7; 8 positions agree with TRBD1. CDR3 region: CASSSWDRTSLYEQYF. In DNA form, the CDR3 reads TGTGCCAGCAGCTCCTGGGACAGGACTTCCCTCTACGAGCAGTACTTC.